Each of the 18 T cell receptor beta chains below was sequenced from the same sample in a study of blood T cell repertoires in COVID-19. Method: immunoSEQ multiplex PCR; TCRdb's copy keeps in-frame clones and lacks some. The top ten clones hold approximately 5.1% of a sample with around 260,000 clones, around nine tenths of them seen once. Sequencing input: peripheral blood. Source of these receptors: an older woman with COVID-19, enrolled during active disease.

This clone was detected a few times. The chain joins TRBV11-2 to TRBJ1-6; D might be TRBD1 (5 bases). V gave up 4 bases and J gave up 7 bases, with 20 bases separating them. Germline loops: CDR1 SGHAT, CDR2 FQNNGV. There are 17 residues in the CDR3. CDR3 DNA: TGTGCCAGCAGCTCCGAGGGACTGACGAGCGTGAATTCACCCCTCCACTTT. Its protein product is CASSSEGLTSVNSPLHF.

The J gene is TRBJ2-5, the V gene TRBV9; 9 positions agree with TRBD2. V trimming: 3 bases; J trimming: 1 base; junction bases outside the gene matches: 4. Per the germline V gene, CDR1 is SGDLS and CDR2 is YYNGEE. This CDR3 is built from 15 residues. The CDR3 nucleotides read TGTGCCAGCAGCGGTAGCGGGAGACCCCAAGAGACCCAGTACTTC. Translated, it gives CASSGSGRPQETQYF.

The chain joins TRBV27 to TRBJ1-4; tentatively, D is TRBD1 (6 bases). Germline assignment: CDR1 MNHEY and CDR2 SMNVEV (reference sequence). V dropped 4 bases and J dropped 8 bases, with 20 bases sitting between them. The CDR3 is 16 residues long. As DNA, the CDR3 is TGTGCCAGCAGTTCACGCAGGGGTTTGGGAAACGAAAAACTGTTTTTT. The encoded protein is CASSSRRGLGNEKLFF.

The V call is TRBV5-1, the J call TRBJ2-1; 7 bases match TRBD1. The V segment lost 0 bases and the J segment 7 bases; nucleotides outside the gene matches: 1. Germline assignment: CDR1 SGHRS and CDR2 YFSETQ. CDR3 length equals 13 residues. The CDR3 here is CASSLGQGNEQFF. DNA of the CDR3: TGCGCCAGCAGCTTGGGACAGGGAAATGAGCAGTTCTTC.

V gene TRBV28 combines with J gene TRBJ1-3; D is perhaps TRBD1 (5 bases). The V and J ends lost 6 bases and 5 bases respectively, with 14 bases between them. Germline V lookup: CDR1 MDHEN, CDR2 SYDVKM. This CDR3 is 14 amino acids long. CDR3 sequence reads: CASSEQGTRNTIYF. In nucleotides, the CDR3 is TGTGCCAGCAGCGAGCAGGGTACTAGAAACACCATATATTTT. Complete variable domain (other parts from reference TRBV28 and TRBJ1-3): DVKVTQSSRYLVKRTGEKVFLECVQDMDHENMFWYRQDPGLGLRLIYFSYDVKMKEKGDIPEGYSVSREKKERFSLILESASTNQTSMYLCASSEQGTRNTIYFGEGSWLTVV.

The rearrangement joins TRBV27 to TRBJ1-4; TRBD1 is a possible D gene (6 bases). The CDR3 spans 16 residues. Trimming pared 1 base from V and 3 bases from J, leaving 12 bases between. Germline CDR1 is MNHEY and CDR2 is SMNVEV (reference sequence). CDR3 in DNA: TGTGCCAGCAGTTTATGGGGAGGGGGAGCTAATGAAAAACTGTTTTTT. It specifies CASSLWGGGANEKLFF.

This clone was detected only a few times. This sequence joins TRBV24-1 and TRBJ2-1; 11 bases agree with TRBD2. J lost 7 bases, V lost 3 bases, and 7 bases had no gene match. Germline V gene sequence: CDR1 KGHDR, CDR2 SFDVKD. The CDR3 spans 16 residues. The CDR3 here is CATSDRTSGRVNEQFF. The CDR3 nucleotides are TGTGCCACCAGTGATCGAACTAGCGGGAGAGTAAATGAGCAGTTCTTC.

The chain uses TRBV6-5 and TRBJ1-1; the match to TRBD1 covers 9 bases. The CDR3 consists of 14 residues. The V and J ends lost 6 bases and 1 base, in that order; junction bases with no gene match: 3. Germline V gene data show CDR1 as MNHEY and CDR2 as SVGAGI. The CDR3 bases are TGTGCCAGCAGGAAGGACAGGGGGAACACTGAAGCTTTCTTT. This codes for CASRKDRGNTEAFF.

The rearrangement links TRBV7-8 to TRBJ2-4; maybe TRBD2 (6 bases). CDR1 is SGHVS, CDR2 FQNEAQ, per germline. Trimming took 1 base from V and 3 from J, leaving 28 bases between them. The CDR3 runs to 21 residues. This chain's CDR3 is CASSLDRSRVSGTEIKNIQYF. The DNA for the CDR3 is TGTGCCAGCAGCTTAGACCGCTCGAGGGTTAGCGGCACCGAGATCAAAAACATTCAGTACTTC.

V is TRBV18 and J is TRBJ2-5, with 7 bases aligning to TRBD1. The junction had 3 bases not matched to a gene; V was cut back by 3 bases and J by 2 bases. The germline gives CDR1 KGHSH, CDR2 LQKENI. The CDR3 runs 14 residues. CDR3 sequence: CASSPGTAQETQYF. The CDR3 DNA reads as TGTGCCAGCTCACCCGGGACAGCGCAAGAGACCCAGTACTTC.

As concerns this clone: In the same sample, other DNA sequences code for this CDR3. The chain links TRBV6-5 to TRBJ2-2, with D possibly matching TRBD1 (6 bases). The CDR3 consists of 12 residues. V was cut by 8 bases and J by 4 bases, with 8 bases left in between. Germline V CDR1 and CDR2: MNHEY, SVGAGI. The DNA for the CDR3 is TGTGCCAGCTCCAGGGGCACCGGGGAGCTGTTTTTT. It encodes CASSRGTGELFF.

The chain joins TRBV18 to TRBJ1-5; 9 bases are shared with TRBD1. The germline V gene encodes CDR1 KGHSH and CDR2 LQKENI. The trim removed 8 bases at V and 4 bases at J, leaving 6 bases unmatched. The CDR3 runs to 14 residues. Written as DNA, the CDR3 is TGTGCCAGCGCGGACAGGGGCCAAAATCAGCCCCAGCATTTT. Its translation is CASADRGQNQPQHF.

The chain links TRBV30 to TRBJ2-3; no clear D gene. The CDR3 is 10 residues long. Trimming stripped 3 bases from V and 9 bases from J, with 7 bases between. The germline V gene has CDR1 GTSNPN and CDR2 SVGIG (reference sequence). The CDR3 DNA reads TGTGCCTGGAGGGCCATCACGCAGTATTTT. This encodes CAWRAITQYF.

This chain joins TRBV3-1 (or the pseudogene TRBV3-2) and TRBJ2-5; 13 nucleotides agree with TRBD2. This CDR3 is 16 amino acids long. Germline lookup yields CDR1 LGHDT and CDR2 YNNKEL (reference sequence). The ends lost 1 base at V and 5 bases at J; junction bases unmatched: 4. The CDR3 loop is CASSQGTSGSAETQYF. As DNA, the CDR3 is TGTGCCAGCAGCCAAGGGACTAGCGGGAGTGCGGAGACCCAGTACTTC.

The V gene is TRBV5-1, the J gene TRBJ1-3; a possible D gene is TRBD1 (6 bases). Looked up from germline, CDR1 is SGHRS and CDR2 is YFSETQ. The CDR3 covers 14 residues. The germline V and J ends were trimmed by 0 bases and 2 bases, with 6 bases remaining between them. CDR3 sequence (DNA): TGCGCCAGCAGCTTGGACAGGGCTGGAAACACCATATATTTT. Amino acids: CASSLDRAGNTIYF.

This chain connects TRBV4-1 to TRBJ1-2; TRBD1 matches 7 bases. The CDR3 runs 14 residues. CDR1 MGHRA and CDR2 YSYEKL come from the germline V gene. The trim removed 5 bases at V and 5 bases at J, leaving 8 bases unmatched. CDR3 bases: TGCGCCAGCAGCTCCCCGGGACAGCGTTATGGCTACACCTTC. Translating gives CASSSPGQRYGYTF.

This chain uses TRBV11-3 with TRBJ1-3, with D perhaps TRBD1 (5 bases). CDR1 is SGHNT, CDR2 YENEEA, per germline. CDR3 length: 17 amino acids. Trimming stripped 5 bases from V and 0 bases from J, with 17 bases between. CDR3 residues: CASSQTFTGRSGNTIYF. CDR3 bases: TGTGCCAGCAGCCAAACCTTTACAGGACGCTCTGGAAACACCATATATTTT.

V is TRBV6-5 and J is TRBJ1-6; 10 nucleotides match TRBD1. J was trimmed by 11 bases and V by 10 bases; bases with no gene match: 5. The germline gives CDR1 MNHEY, CDR2 SVGAGI. CDR3 length: 12 residues. For the CDR3, the DNA is TGTGCCACCGGGACAGGGGACACACCCCTCCACTTT. This sequence encodes CATGTGDTPLHF.